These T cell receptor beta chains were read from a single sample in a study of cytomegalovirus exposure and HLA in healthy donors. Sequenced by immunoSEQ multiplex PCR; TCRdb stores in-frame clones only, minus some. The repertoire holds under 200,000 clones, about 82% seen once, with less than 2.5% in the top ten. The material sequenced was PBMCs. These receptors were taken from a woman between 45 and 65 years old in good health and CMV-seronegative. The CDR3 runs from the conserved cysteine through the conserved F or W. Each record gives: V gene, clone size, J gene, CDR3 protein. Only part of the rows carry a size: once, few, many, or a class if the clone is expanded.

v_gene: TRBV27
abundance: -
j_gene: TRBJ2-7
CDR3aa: CTSSFGSSIYERYF

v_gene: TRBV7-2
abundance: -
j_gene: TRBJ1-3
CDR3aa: CASSFDRGVDTIYF

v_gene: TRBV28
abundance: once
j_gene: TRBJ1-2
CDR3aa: CASSSNSYYGYTF

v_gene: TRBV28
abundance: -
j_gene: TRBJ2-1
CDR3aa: CASSWTSGIYEQFF

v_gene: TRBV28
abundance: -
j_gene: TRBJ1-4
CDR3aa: CASRPWRTNEKLFF

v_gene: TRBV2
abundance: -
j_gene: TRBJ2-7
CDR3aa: CASSPSPSSGSRYEQYF

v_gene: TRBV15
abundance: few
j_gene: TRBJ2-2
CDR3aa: CATSPRGDKPLPTGELFF

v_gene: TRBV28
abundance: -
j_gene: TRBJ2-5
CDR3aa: CAITRGETQYF

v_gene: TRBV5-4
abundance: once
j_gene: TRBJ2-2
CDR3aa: CASSSSLAGGSNTGELFF

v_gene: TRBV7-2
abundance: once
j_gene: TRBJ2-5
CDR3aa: CASSSTSAQETQYF

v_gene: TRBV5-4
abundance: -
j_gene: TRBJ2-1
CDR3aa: CASSLTLLAGVDNEQFF

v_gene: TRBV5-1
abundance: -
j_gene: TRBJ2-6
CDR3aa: CASSLDGTSGSPWDSGANVLTF

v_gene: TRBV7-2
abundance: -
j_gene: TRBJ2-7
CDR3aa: CASSWGEGRYEQYF

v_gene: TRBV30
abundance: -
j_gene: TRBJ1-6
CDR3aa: CAWKLKKASYNSPLHF

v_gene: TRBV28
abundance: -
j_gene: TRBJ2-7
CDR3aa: CASSWHGNYEQYF

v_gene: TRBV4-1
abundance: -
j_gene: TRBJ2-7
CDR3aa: CASSQDQAGDPYEQYF

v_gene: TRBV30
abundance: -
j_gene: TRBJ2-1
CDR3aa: CAIGGTSGINEQFF

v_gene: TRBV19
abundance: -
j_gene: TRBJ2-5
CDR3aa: CASSWGVGETQYF

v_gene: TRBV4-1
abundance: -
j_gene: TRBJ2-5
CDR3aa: CASSQEGLGGGTQYF

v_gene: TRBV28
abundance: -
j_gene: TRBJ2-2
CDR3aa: CASAPGTNTGELFF

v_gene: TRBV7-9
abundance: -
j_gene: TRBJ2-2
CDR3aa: CASSLAGGGTGELFF

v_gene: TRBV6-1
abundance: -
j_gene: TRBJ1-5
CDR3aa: CASSEGLWATGGRNQPQHF

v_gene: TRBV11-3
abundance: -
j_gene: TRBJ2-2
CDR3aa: CASSLPQGNTGELFF

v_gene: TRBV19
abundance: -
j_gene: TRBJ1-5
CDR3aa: CASRESNQPQHF

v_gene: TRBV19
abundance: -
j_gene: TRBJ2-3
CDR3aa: CASRGLAGVPDTQYF

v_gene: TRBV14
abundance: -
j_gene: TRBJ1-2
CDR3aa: CASSQDRTGYGYTF

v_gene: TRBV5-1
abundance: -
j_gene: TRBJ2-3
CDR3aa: CASSLVPGLAGEDTQYF

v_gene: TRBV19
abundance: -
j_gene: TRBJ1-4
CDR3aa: CASSISGSSVREKLFF

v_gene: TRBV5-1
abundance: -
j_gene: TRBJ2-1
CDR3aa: CASSRLAGDHEQFF

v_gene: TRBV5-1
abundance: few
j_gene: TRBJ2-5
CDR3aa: CASSFGSGRETQYF

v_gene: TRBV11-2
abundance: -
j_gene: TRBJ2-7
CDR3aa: CASSYSGTSRGEQYF

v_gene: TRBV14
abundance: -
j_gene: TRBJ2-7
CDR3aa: CASSHRQGAGEQYF

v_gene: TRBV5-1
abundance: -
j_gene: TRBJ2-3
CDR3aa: CASSLGSTSTDTQYF

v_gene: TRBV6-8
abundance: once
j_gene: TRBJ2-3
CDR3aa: CASSYSNWTGQGTQYF

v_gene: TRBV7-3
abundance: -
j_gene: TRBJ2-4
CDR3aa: CASSLNGLGKNIQYF